Below are 11 T cell receptor beta chains sequenced from a single sample in a study of T cell repertoires in cytomegalovirus infection (dated by TCRdb to between 2018 and 2021). The sequencer was an Illumina HiSeq 1500. The public reads were reanalyzed by TCRdb: fastp trimming at Q25, MiXCR alignment, in-frame beta chains only. Rows with one shared CDR3 protein collapse into an entry with the most common genes and DNA. The table for this sample lists 900,000 to 950,000 distinct CDR3 sequences; about 33% of them were counted only once. The ten largest clones take up about an eighth of the sample. Explained via the paper, the treatment or condition label denotes: in vitro stimulation with specific CMV peptide epitopes to enrich CMV-specific T cells. For these TCRs, the target antigens are not known. This specimen consisted of cultured CD8+ T cells from PBMCs, obtained from culture after CMV antigen stimulation. The origin of the receptors is a human donor in good health (CMV status not recorded). Some clones in this sample may be carry-over from other donors' samples.

The chain combines TRBV7-8 with TRBJ1-5; possibly TRBD1 for D (5 bases). V lost 4 bases and J lost 5, with 9 bases in between. Germline CDR1 SGHVS, CDR2 FQNEAQ. The CDR3 consists of 13 residues. In DNA form, the CDR3 reads TGTGCCAGCAGCTCAGGGAAAGATCAGCCCCAGCATTTT. Translating it yields CASSSGKDQPQHF.

V usage is TRBV2 and J usage is TRBJ2-5; D gene unclear. The CDR3 is made up of 15 amino acids. The germline CDR1 and CDR2 sequences are SNHLY and FYNNEI. V was shortened by 6 bases and J by 0 bases, with 14 bases between the two germline ends. The CDR3 is CASRLPVTYQETQYF. CDR3 nucleotides: TGTGCCAGCAGATTACCGGTTACGTACCAAGAGACCCAGTACTTC. Based on the CDR3 plus reference TRBV2 and TRBJ2-5, the full variable domain is EPEVTQTPSHQVTQMGQEVILRCVPISNHLYFYWYRQILGQKVEFLVSFYNNEISEKSEIFDDQFSVERPDGSNFTLKIRSTKLEDSAMYFCASRLPVTYQETQYFGPGTRLLVL.

Points on this clonotype: One junction end does not reproduce the germline sequence, and a read error may be involved. This chain uses TRBV6-5 with TRBJ1-6, with D hard to call. CDR3 length: 14 residues. Germline V gene lookup returns CDR1 MNHEY and CDR2 SVGAGI. CDR3 in DNA: TGTGCCAGCAGTGTTGGAACCAATAATTCACCCCACCACTTT. Translating it yields CASSVGTNNSPHHF.

Concerning this clonotype itself: At one boundary the junction diverges from the germline segment, which might be a read error. The rearrangement links TRBV10-3 to TRBJ2-4; 8 positions agree with TRBD1. This CDR3 is 15 amino acids long. Germline values: CDR1 ENHRY, CDR2 SYGVKD. CDR3 coding DNA: TGTACCATCAGTGACCGGACAGGGCTACAAAACATTCAGTACTTC. Its protein is CTISDRTGLQNIQYF.

This clonotype was observed once. The conserved closing phenylalanine or tryptophan is absent in this CDR3, likely reflecting a read error. The chain combines TRBV27 with TRBJ1-6; D perhaps matches TRBD1 (5 bases). The CDR3 spans 14 residues. The ends were cut back, 2 bases at V and 4 bases at J, with 6 bases in the middle. In germline, CDR1 is MNHEY, CDR2 SMNVEV (reference sequence). CDR3 in amino acids: CASSLRQYNSPLHL. CDR3 sequence (DNA): TGTGCCAGCAGTTTAAGACAGTATAATTCACCCCTCCACTTA.

This clonotype came up a few times. This chain links TRBV6-2 or TRBV6-3 with TRBJ1-1; 10 bases line up with TRBD1. The germline V gene encodes CDR1 MNHEY and CDR2 SVGEGT. The V gene end was trimmed by 6 bases and the J gene end by 7 bases; junction bases not matched to a gene: 5. The CDR3 sequence is 13 residues long. CDR3 sequence: CASRGQGLGEAFF. The CDR3 region has the DNA TGTGCCAGCAGGGGACAGGGGTTGGGTGAAGCTTTCTTT.

This sequence joins TRBV7-9 and TRBJ2-7; D is ambiguous. Trimming pared 8 bases from V and 2 bases from J, leaving 4 bases between. Germline loops: CDR1 SEHNR, CDR2 FQNEAQ (reference sequence). The CDR3 contains 10 residues. CDR3 in DNA: TGTGCCAGCGCGACCTACGAGCAGTACTTC. This translates into CASATYEQYF.

To note about this clonotype: A much bigger clone sits one base away, suggesting this may be a read error. The CDR3 DNA reads TGTGCCAGCAACAATGAGCAGTTCTTC. It yields the protein CASNNEQFF. The V and J genes are TRBV2 and TRBJ2-1; the D is unclear. V lost 7 bases, J lost 5 bases, and 0 bases lay in between. This CDR3 has 9 amino acids. Germline CDR1 SNHLY, CDR2 FYNNEI.

This clonotype was counted at least ten times. The chain has TRBV7-2 and TRBJ2-5, with TRBD2 matching 11 bases. After removal of 0 bases from V and 5 bases from J, the junction contained 5 bases not matched to a gene. The V gene's germline CDR1 is SGHTA and CDR2 FQGNSA. The CDR3 runs to 16 residues. The CDR3 here is CASSLALAGVMETQYF. CDR3 DNA sequence: TGTGCCAGCAGCTTAGCACTAGCGGGGGTGATGGAGACCCAGTACTTC.

This clonotype was seen a few times. The V call is TRBV19, the J call TRBJ1-1; D is perhaps TRBD1 (5 bases). V was shortened by 5 bases and J by 5 bases, with 9 bases between the two germline ends. The length of the CDR3 is 12 residues. CDR1 LNHDA and CDR2 SQIVND come from the germline V gene (reference sequence). This CDR3 reads CASSETGTEAFF. The CDR3 DNA reads TGTGCCAGTAGTGAAACAGGTACTGAAGCTTTCTTT.

This clonotype turned up a few times. The genes are TRBV10-3 and TRBJ2-3, with TRBD2 matching 12 bases. Germline V gene lookup returns CDR1 ENHRY and CDR2 SYGVKD. Unmatched junction bases numbered 5, after V lost 6 bases and J lost 4 bases. The CDR3 totals 15 residues. The CDR3 loop is CAIRALAGGADTQYF. CDR3 nucleotide sequence: TGTGCCATCAGGGCACTAGCGGGGGGCGCAGATACGCAGTATTTT.